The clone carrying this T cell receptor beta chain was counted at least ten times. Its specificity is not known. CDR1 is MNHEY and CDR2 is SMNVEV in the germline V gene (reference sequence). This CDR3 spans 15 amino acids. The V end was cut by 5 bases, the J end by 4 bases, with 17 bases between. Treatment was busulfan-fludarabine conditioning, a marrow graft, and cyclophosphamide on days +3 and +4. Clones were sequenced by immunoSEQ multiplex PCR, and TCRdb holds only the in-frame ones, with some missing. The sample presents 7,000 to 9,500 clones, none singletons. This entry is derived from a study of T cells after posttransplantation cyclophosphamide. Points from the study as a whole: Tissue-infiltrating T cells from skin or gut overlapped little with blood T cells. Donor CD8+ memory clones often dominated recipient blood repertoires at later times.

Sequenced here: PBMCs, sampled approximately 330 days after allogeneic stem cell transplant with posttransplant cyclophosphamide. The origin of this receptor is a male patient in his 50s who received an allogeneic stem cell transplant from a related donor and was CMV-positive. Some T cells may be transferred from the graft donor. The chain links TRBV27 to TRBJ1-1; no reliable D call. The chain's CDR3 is CASSPTRTRGTEAFF. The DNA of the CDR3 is TGTGCCAGCAGTCCAACCCGTACGCGAGGCACTGAAGCTTTCTTT.